This T cell receptor beta chain was observed in a study of T cell responses to AZD1222 COVID-19 vaccine. Findings of the study overall: Mostly white British, mostly female donors; authors suggested clonal diversity may be underestimated. The peak T cell response came first, and repertoires were sampled only after it. Reports indicate that nearly half of spike-specific TCRs are directed at unmutated variant regions.

Of note for this clone: Its antigen is still unknown.

Second-dose recipients at about 4 or about 12 weeks were treated as one pooled group. Sequencing used immunoSEQ multiplex PCR; TCRdb keeps in-frame clones, though not all of them. The sample records 110,000 to 150,000 clones, 88% being singletons. V was pared by 1 base and J by 9 bases, with 10 bases between. There are 12 residues in the CDR3. Germline V gene sequence: CDR1 SGHAT, CDR2 FQNNGV. This TCR derives from an adult who received the AZD1222 COVID-19 vaccine. The sequenced sample was peripheral blood, obtained 28 days after the second AZD1222 dose. The genes are TRBV11-2 and TRBJ2-7; no firm D call. The CDR3 loop reads CASSLAGRGQYF. The CDR3 nucleotides read TGTGCCAGCAGCTTAGCCGGCCGTGGGCAGTACTTC.